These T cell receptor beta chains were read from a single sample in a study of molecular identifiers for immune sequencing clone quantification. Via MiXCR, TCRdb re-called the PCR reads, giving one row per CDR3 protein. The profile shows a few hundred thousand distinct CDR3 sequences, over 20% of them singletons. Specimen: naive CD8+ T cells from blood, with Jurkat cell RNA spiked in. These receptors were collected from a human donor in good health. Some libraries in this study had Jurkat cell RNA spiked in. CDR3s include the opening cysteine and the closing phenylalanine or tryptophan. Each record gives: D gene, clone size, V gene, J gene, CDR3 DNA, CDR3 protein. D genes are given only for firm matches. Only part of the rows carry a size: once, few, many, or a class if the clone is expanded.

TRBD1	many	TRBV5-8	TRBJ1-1	TGTGCCAGCAGCTTGGGCAGGGGGGGATACATGAACACTGAAGCTTTCTTT	CASSLGRGGYMNTEAFF
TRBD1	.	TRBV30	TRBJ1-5	TGTGCCTGGAGTGGCGGACAGGGTAGGCAGCCCCAGCATTTT	CAWSGGQGRQPQHF
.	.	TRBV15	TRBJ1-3	TGTGCCACCAGCAGGCGAGAGACTGTCTGGCCTGGAGACACCATATATTTT	CATSRRETVWPGDTIYF
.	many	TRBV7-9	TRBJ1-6	TGTGCCAGCAGCCGGGTCTTACTTGGTTCACCCCTCCACTTT	CASSRVLLGSPLHF
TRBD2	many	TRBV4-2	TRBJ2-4	TGTGCCAGCAGCGCCCGACCTAGCGGGCCACCCGAGAGAAACATTCAGTACTTC	CASSARPSGPPERNIQYF
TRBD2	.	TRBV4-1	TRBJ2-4	TGCGCCAGCAGCCAAGGGACTAGCGGGGGGGCCATTCAGTACTTC	CASSQGTSGGAIQYF
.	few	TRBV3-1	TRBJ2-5	TGTGCCAGCAGCCAGAGCGAATATCCGCTAGAAGAAGAGACCCAGTACTTC	CASSQSEYPLEEETQYF
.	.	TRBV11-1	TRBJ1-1	TGTGCCAGCAGCTTATTGAGGAGACAGTTTGAAGCTTTCTTT	CASSLLRRQFEAFF
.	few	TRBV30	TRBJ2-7	TGTGCCTGGAGTACTATAGGTTACGAGCAGTACTTC	CAWSTIGYEQYF
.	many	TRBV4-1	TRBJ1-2	TGCGCCAGCAGCCAAGGGGCCGCTAACTATGGCTACACCTTC	CASSQGAANYGYTF
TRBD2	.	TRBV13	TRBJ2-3	TGTGCCAGCAGCCCCCGGGAGGGCCCGGATACGCAGTATTTT	CASSPREGPDTQYF
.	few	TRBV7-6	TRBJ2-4	TGTGCCAGCAGCTTACCGGGGTCAGTGAGAAACATTCAGTACTTC	CASSLPGSVRNIQYF
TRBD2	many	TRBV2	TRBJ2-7	TGTGCCGGGAGGGCCAGAACCTACGAGCAGTACTTC	CAGRARTYEQYF
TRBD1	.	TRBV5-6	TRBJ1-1	TGTGCCAGCAGCTTGCCACAGGGGGACACTGAAGCTTTCTTT	CASSLPQGDTEAFF